Included here is one TCR beta chain sequence, with context. There are 15 residues in the CDR3. CDR1 is SGHDN, CDR2 FVKESK, per germline. With 5 bases clipped from V and 7 bases from J, the junction kept 10 bases outside the gene matches. The sample comes from a study of T cell responses to AZD1222 COVID-19 vaccine. Study as a whole: Samples with a second dose at about 4 or about 12 weeks were pooled together.

The repertoire was sequenced with immunoSEQ multiplex PCR; TCRdb's copy has only in-frame clones and lacks some. This table holds about 150,000 clones, around nine tenths found once. This sequence originates from an adult in good health. The sample in question was peripheral blood, obtained on day 0 of AZD1222 vaccination. The chain is built from TRBV14 and TRBJ2-1; 8 positions agree with TRBD1. In nucleotides, the CDR3 is TGTGCCAGCAGCTCATTACAGGGGGTAACGAATGAGCAGTTCTTC. Encoded protein: CASSSLQGVTNEQFF.